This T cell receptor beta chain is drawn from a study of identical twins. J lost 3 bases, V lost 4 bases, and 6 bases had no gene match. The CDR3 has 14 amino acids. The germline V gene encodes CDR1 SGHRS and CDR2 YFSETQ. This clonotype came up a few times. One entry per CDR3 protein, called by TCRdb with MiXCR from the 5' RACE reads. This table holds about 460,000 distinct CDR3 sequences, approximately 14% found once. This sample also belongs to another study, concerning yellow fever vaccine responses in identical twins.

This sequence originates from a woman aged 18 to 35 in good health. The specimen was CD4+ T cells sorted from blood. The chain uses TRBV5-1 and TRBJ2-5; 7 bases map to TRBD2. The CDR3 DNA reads TGCGCCAGCAGCACAACTAGCGCCGAAGAGACCCAGTACTTC. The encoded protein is CASSTTSAEETQYF. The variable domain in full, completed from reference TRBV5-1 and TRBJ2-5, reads KAGVTQTPRYLIKTRGQQVTLSCSPISGHRSVSWYQQTPGQGLQFLFEYFSETQRNKGNFPGRFSGRQFSNSRSEMNVSTLELGDSALYLCASSTTSAEETQYFGPGTRLLVL.